The rows below give T cell receptor beta chains drawn from one sample of a study of blood T cell repertoires in COVID-19. Using immunoSEQ multiplex PCR, the repertoire was profiled, and TCRdb retains in-frame clones only, with some absent. The table lists 45,000 to 55,000 clones, around nine tenths of them singletons, with around 3.2% in the top ten. Sequencing was done on a sample of peripheral blood. The receptors shown here come from a human donor in a cohort sampled during active COVID-19. CDR3s include the opening cysteine and the closing phenylalanine or tryptophan. The order of the fields is J gene, D gene, CDR3 length, clone size, V gene, CDR3 DNA, CDR3 protein. The D gene is left open where the match is weak. A row's size may be missing; if present it is once, few, many or a size class.

J: TRBJ2-2
D: TRBD2
length: 16
size: NA
V: TRBV20-1
DNA: TGCAGTGCTAGTCCCGCAGCGGGGGCCAACACCGGGGAGCTGTTTTTT
CDR3: CSASPAAGANTGELFF

J: TRBJ1-1
D: NA
length: 14
size: NA
V: TRBV10-3
DNA: TGTGCCATCAGTCTGGGGGGGCCGAACACTGAAGCTTTCTTT
CDR3: CAISLGGPNTEAFF

J: TRBJ2-5
D: TRBD2
length: 15
size: NA
V: TRBV5-5
DNA: TGTGCCAGCAGAGGACTAGCGGGAGTCAGGGAGACCCAGTACTTC
CDR3: CASRGLAGVRETQYF

J: TRBJ1-5
D: NA
length: 13
size: NA
V: TRBV3-1/TRBV3-2
DNA: TGTGCCAATCCTAGGACAGATAATCAGCCCCAGCATTTT
CDR3: CANPRTDNQPQHF

J: TRBJ2-5
D: TRBD1
length: 12
size: NA
V: TRBV29-1
DNA: TGCAGCGTTTTGACAGGGGTTGAGACCCAGTACTTC
CDR3: CSVLTGVETQYF

J: TRBJ2-1
D: TRBD2
length: 16
size: NA
V: TRBV19
DNA: TGTGCCAGTAGTTCCCTATCTAGCGGGACCTACAATGAGCAGTTCTTC
CDR3: CASSSLSSGTYNEQFF

J: TRBJ1-2
D: NA
length: 13
size: NA
V: TRBV6-5
DNA: TGTGCCAGCACCCCCTTGGGCCAGTCGGGCTACACCTTC
CDR3: CASTPLGQSGYTF

J: TRBJ2-7
D: NA
length: 14
size: NA
V: TRBV27
DNA: TGTGCCAGCAGTTTCGGGGGTAGTGACTACGAGCAGTACTTC
CDR3: CASSFGGSDYEQYF

J: TRBJ2-1
D: TRBD1
length: 17
size: NA
V: TRBV2
DNA: TGTGCCAGCAGCCGACGAGGACAGGGGATTTCCTACAATGAGCAGTTCTTC
CDR3: CASSRRGQGISYNEQFF

J: TRBJ1-2
D: NA
length: 10
size: NA
V: TRBV20-1
DNA: TGCAGTGCCTGGAGGGGGGGATCCTACTTC
CDR3: CSAWRGGSYF

J: TRBJ2-7
D: TRBD2
length: 16
size: NA
V: TRBV10-3
DNA: TGTGCCATCAGCGCCCCCCCCAGCGGGGGTTCCTACGAGCAGTACTTC
CDR3: CAISAPPSGGSYEQYF

J: TRBJ2-5
D: TRBD1
length: 14
size: once
V: TRBV15
DNA: TGTGCCACCAGCATGGGACAGAACCAAGAGACCCAGTACTTC
CDR3: CATSMGQNQETQYF

J: TRBJ2-3
D: TRBD2
length: 14
size: NA
V: TRBV5-1
DNA: TGCGCCAGCAGCTTGGCAGCGGGAGACGGTACGCAGTATTTT
CDR3: CASSLAAGDGTQYF

J: TRBJ1-1
D: NA
length: 14
size: NA
V: TRBV4-2
DNA: TGTGCCAGCAGCCAAGATAGTCGGAACACTGAAGCTTTCTTT
CDR3: CASSQDSRNTEAFF

J: TRBJ1-6
D: NA
length: 19
size: NA
V: TRBV23-1
DNA: TGCGCCAGCAAGGGGGAGGGCCCGGATTACAGCTCCTATAATTCACCCCTCCACTTT
CDR3: CASKGEGPDYSSYNSPLHF

J: TRBJ1-2
D: NA
length: 12
size: NA
V: TRBV2
DNA: TGTGCCAGCAGAGGGCGGGGCTATGGCTACACCTTC
CDR3: CASRGRGYGYTF

J: TRBJ2-7
D: TRBD2
length: 18
size: NA
V: TRBV3-1/TRBV3-2
DNA: TGTGCCAGCAGCCAACTGACTAGCGGGAGCGACCGCTCCTACGAGCAGTACTTC
CDR3: CASSQLTSGSDRSYEQYF

J: TRBJ2-7
D: NA
length: 15
size: NA
V: TRBV7-3
DNA: TGTGCCAGCAGCTTATCTTCAGGGGATGGCTACGAGCAGTACTTC
CDR3: CASSLSSGDGYEQYF

J: TRBJ2-7
D: TRBD1
length: 15
size: NA
V: TRBV5-1
DNA: TGCGCCAGCAGCTTTTCGTACAGGGGCGCTCCCGAGCAGTACTTC
CDR3: CASSFSYRGAPEQYF

J: TRBJ1-2
D: NA
length: 13
size: NA
V: TRBV2
DNA: TGTGCCAGCACCCCCACAGGGAACTATGGCTACACCTTC
CDR3: CASTPTGNYGYTF

J: TRBJ2-1
D: NA
length: 13
size: NA
V: TRBV12-3/TRBV12-4
DNA: TGTGCCAGCACCCCTCGGGGCTACAATGAGCAGTTCTTC
CDR3: CASTPRGYNEQFF

J: TRBJ2-7
D: TRBD1
length: 14
size: once
V: TRBV10-3
DNA: TGTGCCATCAGTTGGGACAGGGGGGCATACGAGCAGTACTTC
CDR3: CAISWDRGAYEQYF

J: TRBJ2-4
D: NA
length: 13
size: NA
V: TRBV27
DNA: TGTGCCAGCAGTTCAGGGGGGAAAAACATTCAGTACTTC
CDR3: CASSSGGKNIQYF

J: TRBJ2-7
D: NA
length: 15
size: once
V: TRBV11-2
DNA: TGTGCCAGCAGCTTAGTCTCCAGCCCGGGCTACGAGCAGTACTTC
CDR3: CASSLVSSPGYEQYF

J: TRBJ2-1
D: NA
length: 17
size: NA
V: TRBV4-3
DNA: TGCGCCAGCAGCCAAGATCCTGGCAGGGGATCATACAATGAGCAGTTCTTC
CDR3: CASSQDPGRGSYNEQFF

J: TRBJ2-1
D: NA
length: 15
size: NA
V: TRBV3-1/TRBV3-2
DNA: TGTGCCAGCAGCTCCACTAGAGGCTCCTACAATGAGCAGTTCTTC
CDR3: CASSSTRGSYNEQFF

J: TRBJ2-2
D: NA
length: 15
size: NA
V: TRBV7-6
DNA: TGTGCCAGCAGCGAAGTCTCCAGGGCGGCCGGGGAGCTGTTTTTT
CDR3: CASSEVSRAAGELFF

J: TRBJ2-7
D: NA
length: 12
size: NA
V: TRBV10-2
DNA: TGCGCCAGCAGGTCAACCCAGTACGAGCAGTACTTC
CDR3: CASRSTQYEQYF

J: TRBJ2-1
D: TRBD1
length: 13
size: once
V: TRBV2
DNA: TGTGCCAGCAAACGGGACAGGGACAATGAGCAGTTCTTC
CDR3: CASKRDRDNEQFF

J: TRBJ1-5
D: NA
length: 13
size: NA
V: TRBV29-1
DNA: TGCAGCGATGCTACAGGGTCACACCAGCCCCAGCATTTT
CDR3: CSDATGSHQPQHF

J: TRBJ2-4
D: TRBD2
length: 15
size: NA
V: TRBV7-2
DNA: TGTGCCAGCAGCCCCGGGGGGGTTGGCAAAAACATTCAGTACTTC
CDR3: CASSPGGVGKNIQYF

J: TRBJ2-1
D: TRBD2
length: 15
size: NA
V: TRBV7-6
DNA: TGTGCCAGCAGCTTGGTGCGCGGGAGCCACAATGAGCAGTTCTTC
CDR3: CASSLVRGSHNEQFF

J: TRBJ2-3
D: TRBD2
length: 14
size: NA
V: TRBV3-1/TRBV3-2
DNA: TGTGCCAGCAGACGCGGGGGGGCCACAGATACGCAGTATTTT
CDR3: CASRRGGATDTQYF

J: TRBJ2-1
D: TRBD2
length: 12
size: NA
V: TRBV12-3/TRBV12-4
DNA: TGTGCCAGCAGCTCCCGGCGGGAGAGCCAGTTCTTC
CDR3: CASSSRRESQFF

J: TRBJ2-3
D: TRBD1
length: 15
size: NA
V: TRBV6-5
DNA: TGTGCCAGCGGGGACAGGGGGCGGAACACAGATACGCAGTATTTT
CDR3: CASGDRGRNTDTQYF

J: TRBJ2-1
D: NA
length: 15
size: few
V: TRBV25-1
DNA: TGTGCCAGCAGTGATAGCGGTTGGTCCTACAATGAGCAGTTCTTC
CDR3: CASSDSGWSYNEQFF

J: TRBJ2-2
D: NA
length: 14
size: once
V: TRBV5-1
DNA: TGCGCCAGCAGCTTGAGGCAGGCAACCGGGGAGCTGTTTTTT
CDR3: CASSLRQATGELFF

J: TRBJ1-1
D: NA
length: 11
size: NA
V: TRBV18
DNA: TGTGCCAGCTCGGCAACCCACCCCGCTTTCTTT
CDR3: CASSATHPAFF

J: TRBJ2-1
D: TRBD2
length: 14
size: NA
V: TRBV6-6
DNA: TGTGCCAGCAGTTACGCGCGGGGGGGCACTGAGCAGTTCTTC
CDR3: CASSYARGGTEQFF

J: TRBJ1-1
D: NA
length: 13
size: NA
V: TRBV11-2
DNA: TGTGCCAGCAGCAGGGGATTGAACACTGAAGCTTTCTTT
CDR3: CASSRGLNTEAFF

J: TRBJ1-2
D: TRBD1
length: 15
size: NA
V: TRBV7-2
DNA: TGTGCCAGCAGCTTAGTCTCTCAGGGGGCGGGTGGCTACACCTTC
CDR3: CASSLVSQGAGGYTF

J: TRBJ1-4
D: NA
length: 14
size: NA
V: TRBV19
DNA: TGTGCCAGTTCGGACAGCGGAGTTAATGAAAAACTGTTTTTT
CDR3: CASSDSGVNEKLFF